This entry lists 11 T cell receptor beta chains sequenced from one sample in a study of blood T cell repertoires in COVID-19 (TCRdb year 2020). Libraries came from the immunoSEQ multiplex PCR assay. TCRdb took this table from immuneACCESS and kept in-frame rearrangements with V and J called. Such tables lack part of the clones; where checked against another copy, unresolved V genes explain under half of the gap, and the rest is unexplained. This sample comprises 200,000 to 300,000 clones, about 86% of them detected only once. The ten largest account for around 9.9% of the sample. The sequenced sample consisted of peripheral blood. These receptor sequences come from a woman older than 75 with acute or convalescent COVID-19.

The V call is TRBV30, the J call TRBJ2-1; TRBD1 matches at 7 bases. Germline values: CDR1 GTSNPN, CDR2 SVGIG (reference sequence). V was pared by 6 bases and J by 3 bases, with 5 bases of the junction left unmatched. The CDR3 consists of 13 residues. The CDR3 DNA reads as TGTGCCTGTGGGGACAGTTTCTACAATGAGCAGTTCTTC. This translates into CACGDSFYNEQFF.

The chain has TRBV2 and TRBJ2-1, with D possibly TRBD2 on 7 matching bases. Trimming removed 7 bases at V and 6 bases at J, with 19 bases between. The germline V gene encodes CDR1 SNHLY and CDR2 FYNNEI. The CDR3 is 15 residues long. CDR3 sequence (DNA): TGTGCCAGCAACAATTTGGGGGGGCCGGGCAATGAGCAGTTCTTC. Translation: CASNNLGGPGNEQFF.

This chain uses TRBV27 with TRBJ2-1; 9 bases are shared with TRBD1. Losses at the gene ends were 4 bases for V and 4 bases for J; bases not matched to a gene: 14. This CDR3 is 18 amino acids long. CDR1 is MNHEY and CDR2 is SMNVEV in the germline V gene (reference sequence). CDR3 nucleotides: TGTGCCAGCAGTTCCAGTCCCGGGACAGGGAGGGCTTACAATGAGCAGTTCTTC. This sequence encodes CASSSSPGTGRAYNEQFF.

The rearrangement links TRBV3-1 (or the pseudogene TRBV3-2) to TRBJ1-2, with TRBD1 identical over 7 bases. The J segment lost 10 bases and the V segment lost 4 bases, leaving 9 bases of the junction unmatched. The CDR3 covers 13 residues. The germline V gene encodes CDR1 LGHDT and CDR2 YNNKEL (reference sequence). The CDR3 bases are TGTGCCAGCAGCCCATTGCGACAGGGCCCCTACACCTTC. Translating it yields CASSPLRQGPYTF.

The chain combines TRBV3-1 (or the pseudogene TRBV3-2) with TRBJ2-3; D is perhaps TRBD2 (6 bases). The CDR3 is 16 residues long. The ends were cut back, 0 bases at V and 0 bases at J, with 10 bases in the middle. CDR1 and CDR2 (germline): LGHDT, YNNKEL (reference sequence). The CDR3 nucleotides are TGTGCCAGCAGCCAAGATTGGGGGGAAAGCACAGATACGCAGTATTTT. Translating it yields CASSQDWGESTDTQYF.

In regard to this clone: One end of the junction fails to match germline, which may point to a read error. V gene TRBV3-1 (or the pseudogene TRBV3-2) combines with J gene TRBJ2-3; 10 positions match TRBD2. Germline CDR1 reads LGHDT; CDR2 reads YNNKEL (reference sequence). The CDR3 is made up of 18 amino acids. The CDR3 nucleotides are TGTGCCGGCAGCCCGTCCGGTGTGGTAGCGGGGGGCGAAGATACGCAGTATTTT. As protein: CAGSPSGVVAGGEDTQYF.

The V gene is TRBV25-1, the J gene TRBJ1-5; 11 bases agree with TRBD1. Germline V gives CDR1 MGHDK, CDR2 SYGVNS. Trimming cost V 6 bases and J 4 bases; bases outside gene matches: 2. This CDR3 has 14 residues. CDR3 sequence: CASRGTGGNQPQHF. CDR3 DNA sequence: TGTGCCAGCAGGGGGACAGGGGGTAATCAGCCCCAGCATTTT.

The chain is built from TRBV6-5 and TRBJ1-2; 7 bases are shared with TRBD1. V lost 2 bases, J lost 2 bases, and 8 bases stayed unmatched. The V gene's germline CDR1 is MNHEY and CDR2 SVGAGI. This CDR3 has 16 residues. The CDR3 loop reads CASSYPTGRGNYGYTF. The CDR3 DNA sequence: TGTGCCAGCAGTTACCCGACAGGGCGCGGGAACTATGGCTACACCTTC.

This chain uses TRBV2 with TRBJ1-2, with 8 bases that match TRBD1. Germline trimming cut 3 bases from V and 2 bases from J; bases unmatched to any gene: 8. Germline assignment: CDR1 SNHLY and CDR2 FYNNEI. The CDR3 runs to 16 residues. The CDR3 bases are TGTGCCAGCAGTGATTGGAGGGCAGGGGGCAACTATGGCTACACCTTC. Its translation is CASSDWRAGGNYGYTF. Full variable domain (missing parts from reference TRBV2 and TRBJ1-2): EPEVTQTPSHQVTQMGQEVILRCVPISNHLYFYWYRQILGQKVEFLVSFYNNEISEKSEIFDDQFSVERPDGSNFTLKIRSTKLEDSAMYFCASSDWRAGGNYGYTFGSGTRLTVV.

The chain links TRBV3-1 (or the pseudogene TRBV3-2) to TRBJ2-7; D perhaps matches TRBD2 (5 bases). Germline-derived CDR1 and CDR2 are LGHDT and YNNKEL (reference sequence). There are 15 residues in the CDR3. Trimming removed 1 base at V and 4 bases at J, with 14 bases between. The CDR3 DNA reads TGTGCCAGCAGCCAAGGTCCCGGGGAAGAATACGAGCAGTACTTC. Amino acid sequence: CASSQGPGEEYEQYF.

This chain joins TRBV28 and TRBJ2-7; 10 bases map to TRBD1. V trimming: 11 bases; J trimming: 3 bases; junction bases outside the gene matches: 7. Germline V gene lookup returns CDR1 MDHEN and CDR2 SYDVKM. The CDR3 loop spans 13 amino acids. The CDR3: CAETGGWSYEQYF. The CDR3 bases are TGTGCCGAGACAGGGGGCTGGAGCTACGAGCAGTACTTC. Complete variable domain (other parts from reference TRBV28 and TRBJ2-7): DVKVTQSSRYLVKRTGEKVFLECVQDMDHENMFWYRQDPGLGLRLIYFSYDVKMKEKGDIPEGYSVSREKKERFSLILESASTNQTSMYLCAETGGWSYEQYFGPGTRLTVT.